The clone carrying this T cell receptor beta chain was counted between two and nine times. Its cognate antigen is unknown. Here immunoSEQ multiplex PCR was the method, and the copy in TCRdb shows in-frame clones only, minus some. This repertoire shows 180,000 or so clones, just under 95% found once; its top ten account for about 1%. This sample is part of a study of T cell responses to AZD1222 COVID-19 vaccine. CDR1 is LGHNA, CDR2 YNFKEQ, per germline. Germline trimming cut 5 bases from V and 3 bases from J; bases unmatched to any gene: 9. This CDR3 region has 16 residues. Regarding the study as a whole: Unmutated variant regions reportedly attract nearly half of all spike-specific TCRs. Clonal diversity may have been underestimated, and the donors were mostly white British, with more females than males. Repertoires were collected only later (after the peak T cell response had occurred). Spike-specific TCR breadth and depth went up after people got two AZD1222 doses.

V is TRBV4-2 and J is TRBJ1-1; 10 bases match TRBD1. The sequence derives from an adult who received the MenACWY meningococcal vaccine as a control. Specimen: peripheral blood, collected 28 days after the second dose of the MenACWY control vaccine. Written as DNA, the CDR3 is TGTGCCAGCAGCTCCCAGACAGGGGGCTGGGACACTGAAGCTTTCTTT. Protein: CASSSQTGGWDTEAFF.